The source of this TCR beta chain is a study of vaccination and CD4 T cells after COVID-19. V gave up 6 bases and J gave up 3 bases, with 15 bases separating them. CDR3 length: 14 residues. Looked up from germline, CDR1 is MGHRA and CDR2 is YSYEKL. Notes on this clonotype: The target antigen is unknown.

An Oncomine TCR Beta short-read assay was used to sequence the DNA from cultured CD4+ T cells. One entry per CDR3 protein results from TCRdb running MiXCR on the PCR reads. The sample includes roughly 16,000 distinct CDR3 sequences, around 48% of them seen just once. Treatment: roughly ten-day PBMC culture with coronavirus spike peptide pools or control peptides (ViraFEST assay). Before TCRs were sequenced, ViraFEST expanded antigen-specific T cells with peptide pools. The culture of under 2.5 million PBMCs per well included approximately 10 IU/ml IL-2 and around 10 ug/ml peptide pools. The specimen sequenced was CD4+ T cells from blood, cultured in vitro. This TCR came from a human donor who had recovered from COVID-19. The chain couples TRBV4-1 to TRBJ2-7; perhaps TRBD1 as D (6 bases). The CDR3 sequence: CASSQQGRGYEQYF. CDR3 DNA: TGCGCCAGCAGTCAACAGGGTAGGGGCTACGAGCAGTACTTC.